Below, 30 T cell receptor beta chains from the same sample are listed, as sequenced in a study of response to subunit inactivated influenza vaccine. TCRdb called the RT-PCR reads again in MiXCR, with one record for every CDR3 protein. The sample lists 200,000 to 300,000 distinct CDR3 sequences; roughly an eighth were seen once. The source was non-naive T cells sorted from PBMCs, collected 14 to 15 days before vaccination. The source of these receptors is a man between 50 and 59 years old who received an inactivated influenza vaccine.

This clonotype was seen a few times. The chain is built from TRBV11-1 and TRBJ2-1; TRBD2 is a possible D gene (5 bases). Germline CDR1 and CDR2: SGHAT and FQDESV (reference sequence). The CDR3 runs to 18 residues. Trimming left V 1 base short and J 3 bases short, with 19 bases between. Written as DNA, the CDR3 is TGTGCCAGCAGCTTAGGGGGATCGAGGGTAGGAGGCTACAATGAGCAGTTCTTC. Translation gives CASSLGGSRVGGYNEQFF.

V gene TRBV20-1 combines with J gene TRBJ2-7; TRBD1 agrees at 12 bases. V lost 6 bases to trimming and J lost 6 bases; unmatched junction nucleotides: 9. CDR1 DFQATT and CDR2 SNEGSKA come from the germline V gene (reference sequence). This CDR3 region has 14 residues. The CDR3 DNA is TGCAGTGCCCTCCGGGACAGGGGGCTTAGCGAGCAGTACTTC. It specifies CSALRDRGLSEQYF.

This clonotype was seen only a few times. The chain recombines TRBV27 with TRBJ2-1, with D tentatively TRBD1 (6 bases). Between the trimmed V and J ends, which lost 5 bases and 5 bases, there was a span of 16 bases. The V gene's germline CDR1 is MNHEY and CDR2 SMNVEV (reference sequence). The CDR3 is 15 residues long. CDR3 coding DNA: TGTGCCAGCAGTACCCCTCGGGACAAACACAATGAGCAGTTCTTC. It specifies CASSTPRDKHNEQFF.

V and J are TRBV12-3 or TRBV12-4 and TRBJ1-3; the D is unclear. The CDR3 is made up of 16 amino acids. The germline V and J ends were trimmed by 4 bases and 0 bases, with 13 bases remaining between them. The CDR3 coding sequence is TGTGCCAGCAGTTCAAAGTTTATGAACTCTGGAAACACCATATATTTT. Its protein product is CASSSKFMNSGNTIYF.

The CDR3 sequence: CASSYSDGRNSPLHF. The CDR3, as DNA: TGTGCCAGCAGTTACTCCGACGGTCGTAATTCACCCCTCCACTTT. The V gene is TRBV6-2 or TRBV6-3, the J gene TRBJ1-6; D gene uncertain. Trimming left V 0 bases short and J 6 bases short, with 9 bases between. Germline V gene data show CDR1 as MNHEY and CDR2 as SVGEGT. The CDR3 contains 15 residues.

This clonotype was counted between two and nine times. V and J are TRBV3-1 and TRBJ1-2, with D tentatively TRBD1 (6 bases). With 3 bases removed from V and 2 bases from J, the gap between germline ends came to 13 bases. Germline assignment: CDR1 LGHDT and CDR2 YNNKEL (reference sequence). The CDR3 has 15 amino acids. CDR3: CASSHLGGSNYGYTF. The CDR3 nucleotides read TGTGCCAGCAGCCACCTAGGGGGTTCAAACTATGGCTACACCTTC.

In this sample, this clonotype turned up a few times. The rearrangement links TRBV20-1 to TRBJ2-5; weak D call: TRBD2 (6 bases). The CDR3 runs 16 residues. Germline assignment: CDR1 DFQATT and CDR2 SNEGSKA (reference sequence). Trimming pared 8 bases from V and 5 bases from J, leaving 27 bases between. The CDR3 region is CSPNTSWGGCCETQYF. The CDR3 DNA reads TGCAGTCCCAACACTTCGTGGGGAGGATGCTGTGAGACCCAGTACTTC.

The rearrangement uses TRBV5-1 and TRBJ2-5; D unresolved. Germline V CDR1 and CDR2: SGHRS, YFSETQ. The V and J ends lost 4 bases and 5 bases respectively, with 15 bases between them. There are 14 residues in the CDR3. CDR3 protein: CASSANDYSETQYF. CDR3 coding DNA: TGCGCCAGCAGCGCCAATGATTATTCGGAGACCCAGTACTTC.

This clonotype was seen many times. The chain couples TRBV5-1 to TRBJ2-1; no clear D gene. The CDR3 has 13 amino acids. V lost 6 bases and J 0 bases, leaving 7 bases between the germline ends. Germline V gene sequence: CDR1 SGHRS, CDR2 YFSETQ. CDR3 DNA: TGCGCCAGCAAACAGAACTCCTACAATGAGCAGTTCTTC. Its translation: CASKQNSYNEQFF. The variable domain in full, with the rest retrieved from reference TRBV5-1 and TRBJ2-1, is KAGVTQTPRYLIKTRGQQVTLSCSPISGHRSVSWYQQTPGQGLQFLFEYFSETQRNKGNFPGRFSGRQFSNSRSEMNVSTLELGDSALYLCASKQNSYNEQFFGPGTRLTVL.

This clonotype was observed at least ten times. J is TRBJ2-1 and V is TRBV4-1, with a weak D call TRBD1 (5 bases). The length of the CDR3 is 14 residues. Germline V gene lookup returns CDR1 MGHRA and CDR2 YSYEKL. With 0 bases removed from V and 9 bases from J, the gap between germline ends came to 12 bases. CDR3 bases: TGCGCCAGCAGCCAAGAAGGGGTCTGGGGTGAGCAGTTCTTC. Protein sequence: CASSQEGVWGEQFF.

This clonotype has a handful of counts. The chain has TRBV5-1 and TRBJ1-2, with 9 nucleotides matching TRBD1. Per germline, CDR1 SGHRS and CDR2 YFSETQ. J gave up 1 base and V 4 bases, and 2 bases lay outside the gene matches. The CDR3 is 14 residues long. CDR3 sequence: CASSVGQGNYGYTF. CDR3 coding DNA: TGCGCCAGCAGCGTGGGACAGGGTAACTATGGCTACACCTTC. Using reference TRBV5-1 and TRBJ1-2 for the parts outside the CDR3, the full variable domain is KAGVTQTPRYLIKTRGQQVTLSCSPISGHRSVSWYQQTPGQGLQFLFEYFSETQRNKGNFPGRFSGRQFSNSRSEMNVSTLELGDSALYLCASSVGQGNYGYTFGSGTRLTVV.

This chain's CDR3 is CSVYKAGTQYF. The CDR3 coding sequence is TGCAGCGTTTACAAAGCGGGGACCCAGTACTTC. The V gene is TRBV29-1, the J gene TRBJ2-5, with a weak D call TRBD2 (6 bases). This CDR3 is 11 amino acids long. Germline V CDR1 and CDR2: SQVTM, ANQGSEA. Trimming shortened V by 5 bases and J by 7 bases, and 11 bases separated the two germline ends.

The chain recombines TRBV5-1 with TRBJ2-2; maybe TRBD2 (5 bases). Germline CDR1 reads SGHRS; CDR2 reads YFSETQ. The ends were cut back, 1 base at V and 5 bases at J, with 18 bases in the middle. The CDR3 has 17 amino acids. The CDR3 is CASSLSSSFSFTGELFF. Written as DNA, the CDR3 is TGCGCCAGCAGCTTGTCTAGCTCCTTTAGCTTTACCGGGGAGCTGTTTTTT.

The chain joins TRBV20-1 to TRBJ2-5; TRBD1 is a possible D gene (5 bases). The CDR3 length is 13 residues. CDR1 is DFQATT and CDR2 is SNEGSKA in the germline V gene (reference sequence). The V and J ends lost 5 bases and 5 bases respectively, with 15 bases between them. The CDR3 bases are TGCAGTGCTTTACAGGCACTCGGGGAGACCCAGTACTTC. Translating it yields CSALQALGETQYF.

This clonotype was recorded many times. The chain uses TRBV30 and TRBJ1-2; maybe TRBD1 (6 bases). The length of the CDR3 is 13 residues. Germline CDR1 is GTSNPN and CDR2 is SVGIG (reference sequence). V gave up 0 bases and J gave up 7 bases, with 12 bases separating them. DNA of the CDR3: TGTGCCTGGAGTGTATCCCGAGGGGGTGGCTACACCTTC. As protein: CAWSVSRGGGYTF. Full variable domain (remainder filled in from reference TRBV30 and TRBJ1-2): SQTIHQWPATLVQPVGSPLSLECTVEGTSNPNLYWYRQAAGRGLQLLFYSVGIGQISSEVPQNLSASRPQDRQFILSSKKLLLSDSGFYLCAWSVSRGGGYTFGSGTRLTVV.

This CDR3 reads CASSLQASANTEAFF. The CDR3 DNA follows: TGTGCCAGCAGTTTGCAGGCAAGTGCGAACACTGAAGCTTTCTTT. V is TRBV12-3 or TRBV12-4 and J is TRBJ1-1; unclear D gene. Trimming removed 3 bases from V and 1 base from J, with 12 bases in between. This CDR3 has 15 amino acids.

The sample holds many counts of this clonotype. The chain recombines TRBV20-1 with TRBJ2-7; D is tentatively TRBD1 or TRBD2 (5 bases each). The CDR3 extends over 15 amino acids. The ends were cut back, 0 bases at V and 2 bases at J, with 14 bases in the middle. Germline-derived CDR1 and CDR2 are DFQATT and SNEGSKA (reference sequence). The CDR3 region has the DNA TGCAGTGCTAGAGATGAGGGGCGGGTCACCTACGAGCAGTACTTC. Translated: CSARDEGRVTYEQYF.

This clonotype was observed a few times. The chain is built from TRBV27 and TRBJ1-1, with no clear D. With 6 bases removed from V and 6 bases from J, the gap between germline ends came to 20 bases. CDR3 length equals 15 residues. CDR1 and CDR2 from the germline V gene are MNHEY and SMNVEV (reference sequence). The CDR3 coding sequence is TGTGCCAGCAGCCTTACGGTGGTGGGAGCTTCTGAAGCTTTCTTT. Translating it yields CASSLTVVGASEAFF.

There are a few counts of this clonotype. The chain links TRBV15 to TRBJ2-7; no reliable D call. This CDR3 is built from 14 residues. Germline V gives CDR1 LNHNV, CDR2 YYDKDF (reference sequence). The V end lost 0 bases, the J end lost 1 base, and 7 bases lay between the germline ends. The CDR3 DNA reads as TGTGCCACCAGCAGAGATCCGGGTTCCTACGAGCAGTACTTC. It is translated as CATSRDPGSYEQYF.

Only a few counts were recorded for this clonotype. V is TRBV7-6 and J is TRBJ2-7; possibly TRBD1 for D (6 bases). Germline CDR1 reads SGHVS; CDR2 reads FNYEAQ. V gave up 3 bases and J gave up 2 bases, with 17 bases separating them. The CDR3 is 16 residues long. CDR3 sequence: CASSFSPDSNPYEQYF. CDR3 bases: TGTGCCAGCAGCTTTTCCCCGGACAGCAACCCCTACGAGCAGTACTTC.

The V and J genes are TRBV29-1 and TRBJ2-7; possibly TRBD2 for D (5 bases). The CDR3 is made up of 16 amino acids. Germline CDR1 reads SQVTM; CDR2 reads ANQGSEA. With 3 bases removed from V and 0 bases from J, the gap between germline ends came to 18 bases. DNA of the CDR3: TGCAGCGTTGAGCGTTTCGGCGCGCGGGCCTCCTACGAGCAGTACTTC. It codes for CSVERFGARASYEQYF.

This chain uses TRBV11-3 with TRBJ2-7, with TRBD1 matching over 9 bases. Per germline, CDR1 SGHNT and CDR2 YENEEA. V was clipped by 5 bases and J by 6 bases; unmatched bases: 8. This CDR3 has 14 residues. The chain's CDR3 is CASSRLGTGTEQYF. In nucleotides, the CDR3 is TGTGCCAGCAGCCGCCTAGGGACAGGGACCGAGCAGTACTTC.

This clonotype was counted ten times or more. The rearrangement uses TRBV7-2 and TRBJ1-3; 7 bases match TRBD1. The CDR3 covers 15 residues. The germline CDR1 and CDR2 sequences are SGHTA and FQGNSA. Trimming removed 5 bases from V and 0 bases from J; junction bases left unmatched: 4. The CDR3, as DNA: TGTGCCAGCAGCCGACAGGGATACTCTGGAAACACCATATATTTT. Amino acids: CASSRQGYSGNTIYF.

The V and J genes are TRBV19 and TRBJ2-7; D is unclear. CDR3 length: 17 residues. Between the trimmed V and J ends, which lost 3 bases and 2 bases, there was a span of 20 bases. Germline V gene lookup returns CDR1 LNHDA and CDR2 SQIVND (reference sequence). This chain's CDR3 is CASSILFAPDVPYEQYF. DNA for the CDR3: TGTGCCAGTAGTATTCTTTTCGCACCCGACGTCCCCTACGAGCAGTACTTC. Full variable domain (missing parts from reference TRBV19 and TRBJ2-7): DGGITQSPKYLFRKEGQNVTLSCEQNLNHDAMYWYRQDPGQGLRLIYYSQIVNDFQKGDIAEGYSVSREKKESFPLTVTSAQKNPTAFYLCASSILFAPDVPYEQYFGPGTRLTVT.

This clonotype occurred a few times. The chain carries TRBV29-1 and TRBJ2-5; D unclear. The CDR3 is 12 residues long. V gave up 4 bases and J gave up 5 bases, with 11 bases separating them. Germline V gene data show CDR1 as SQVTM and CDR2 as ANQGSEA. CDR3 sequence: CSVVEMRETQYF. The CDR3 DNA reads as TGCAGCGTTGTTGAGATGCGGGAGACCCAGTACTTC.

This chain uses TRBV3-1 with TRBJ1-6; D is perhaps TRBD1 (5 bases). The ends were cut back, 0 bases at V and 8 bases at J, with 11 bases in the middle. This CDR3 region has 15 residues. In germline, CDR1 is LGHDT, CDR2 YNNKEL (reference sequence). In DNA form, the CDR3 reads TGTGCCAGCAGCCAAGACAGACAGCCGGATTCACCCCTCCACTTT. Encoded protein: CASSQDRQPDSPLHF.

This clonotype has at least ten counts. The chain is built from TRBV29-1 and TRBJ1-3; unclear D gene. The germline gives CDR1 SQVTM, CDR2 ANQGSEA. The CDR3 totals 13 residues. V shed 6 bases and J shed 0 bases, with 9 bases lying between them. The CDR3 is CSVVQSSGNTIYF. The CDR3 nucleotides are TGCAGCGTGGTTCAGAGCTCTGGAAACACCATATATTTT. Supplemented by reference TRBV29-1 and TRBJ1-3, the full variable domain reads SAVISQKPSRDICQRGTSLTIQCQVDSQVTMMFWYRQQPGQSLTLIATANQGSEATYESGFVIDKFPISRPNLTFSTLTVSNMSPEDSSIYLCSVVQSSGNTIYFGEGSWLTVV.

The chain is built from TRBV30 and TRBJ2-3; no reliable D call. CDR3 size: 14 residues. Germline V lookup: CDR1 GTSNPN, CDR2 SVGIG (reference sequence). The V gene lost 0 bases and the J gene lost 0 bases, with 7 bases spanning the gap. CDR3 DNA sequence: TGTGCCTGGAGTGTAGGAGCTAGCACAGATACGCAGTATTTT. Translation: CAWSVGASTDTQYF.

The CDR3, as DNA: TGTGCCAGCAGCGGGGCAGGGACAGGGCGAACCGGGGAGCTGTTTTTT. Translating gives CASSGAGTGRTGELFF. V and J are TRBV5-6 and TRBJ2-2; 9 positions match TRBD1. J was trimmed by 5 bases and V by 4 bases; bases with no gene match: 9. The germline CDR1 and CDR2 sequences are SGHDT and YYEEEE. This CDR3 has 16 residues.

This clonotype was counted ten times or more. The chain uses TRBV3-1 and TRBJ1-5; D not certain. The CDR3 totals 13 residues. Germline V CDR1 and CDR2: LGHDT, YNNKEL (reference sequence). V was shortened by 2 bases and J by 7 bases, with 9 bases between the two germline ends. The CDR3 bases are TGTGCCAGCAGCCAACAGGTCGGACAGCCCCAGCATTTT. Translation gives CASSQQVGQPQHF. The whole variable domain, filled in from reference TRBV3-1 and TRBJ1-5, reads DTAVSQTPKYLVTQMGNDKSIKCEQNLGHDTMYWYKQDSKKFLKIMFSYNNKELIINETVPNRFSPKSPDKAHLNLHINSLELGDSAVYFCASSQQVGQPQHFGDGTRLSIL.